This T cell receptor beta chain was sequenced in a study of CXCR3-negative and CXCR3-positive naive CD8 T cells. It was by 5' RACE with UMI labels that the TRB cDNA libraries were prepared. Following a re-call of the 5' RACE reads, TCRdb has one entry per CDR3 protein and lacks DNA. This listing includes tens of thousands of distinct CDR3 sequences. The sequence came from a human donor in good health. Some clones in this sample may be carry-over from other donors' samples. The sequencing input was naive CXCR3- CD8+ T cells from blood. Specified subset: CD45RO-CCR7+CD27+CD95- naive CD8+ T cells lacking CXCR3 (TNR3-).

CDR3 residues: CASSLRGTGELFF. The chain employs TRBV7-3 and TRBJ2-2; the TRBD1 assignment by TCRdb is unverifiable without DNA. Per germline, CDR1 SGHTA and CDR2 FQGTGA. The CDR3 loop spans 13 amino acids.